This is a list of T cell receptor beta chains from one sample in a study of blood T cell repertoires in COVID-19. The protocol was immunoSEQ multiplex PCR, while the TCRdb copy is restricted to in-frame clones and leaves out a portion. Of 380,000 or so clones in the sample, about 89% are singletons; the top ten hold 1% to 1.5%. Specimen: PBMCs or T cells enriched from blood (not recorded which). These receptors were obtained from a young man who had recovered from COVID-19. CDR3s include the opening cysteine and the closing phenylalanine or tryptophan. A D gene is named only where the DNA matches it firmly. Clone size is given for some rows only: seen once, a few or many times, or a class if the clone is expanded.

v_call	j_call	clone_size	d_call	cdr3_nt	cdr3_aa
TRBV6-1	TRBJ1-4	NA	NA	TGTGCCAGCAGTGAAGCCAGGGCTACTAATGAAAAACTGTTTTTT	CASSEARATNEKLFF
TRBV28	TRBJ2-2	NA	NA	TGTGCCAGCTCTAGGGGCAGACTCACCGGGGAGCTGTTTTTT	CASSRGRLTGELFF
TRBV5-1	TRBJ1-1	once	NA	TGCGCCAGCAGCCTTATGGACACCACTAACACTGAAGCTTTCTTT	CASSLMDTTNTEAFF
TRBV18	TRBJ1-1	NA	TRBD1	TGTGCCAGCTCACCCTTAGGGACAGGGGACCTGGAAGCTTTCTTT	CASSPLGTGDLEAFF
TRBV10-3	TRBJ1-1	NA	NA	TGTGCCATCATCAGACACCCGGGGACTGAAGCTTTCTTT	CAIIRHPGTEAFF
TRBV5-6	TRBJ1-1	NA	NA	TGTGCCAGCAGCTTTCAGGGGAACACTGAAGCTTTCTTT	CASSFQGNTEAFF
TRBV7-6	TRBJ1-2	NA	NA	TGTGCCAGCAGCTTAGTATACAGACTAAATGGCTACACCTTC	CASSLVYRLNGYTF
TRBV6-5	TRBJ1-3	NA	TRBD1	TGTGCCAGCAGGCGGACAGGGGGAGCAGGAAACACCATATATTTT	CASRRTGGAGNTIYF
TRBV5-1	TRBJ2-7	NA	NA	TGCGCCAGCCGGGAACTTACAGGGTCCGAGCAGTACTTC	CASRELTGSEQYF
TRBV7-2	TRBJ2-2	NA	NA	TGTGCCAGCAGCCTTGACACCGGGGAGCTGTTTTTT	CASSLDTGELFF
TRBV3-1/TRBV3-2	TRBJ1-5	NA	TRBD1	TGTGCCAGCAGCCAAAATAAGACAGGGGGCCGGAGCAATCAGCCCCAGCATTTT	CASSQNKTGGRSNQPQHF
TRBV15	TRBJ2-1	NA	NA	TGTGCCACCAGCGTGCTTTCGGGTACCCCGCCCAATGAGCAGTTCTTC	CATSVLSGTPPNEQFF
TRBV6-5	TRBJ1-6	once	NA	TGTGCCAGCAGGGACAGAGCTAATTCACCCCTCCACTTT	CASRDRANSPLHF
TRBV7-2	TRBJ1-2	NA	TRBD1	TGTGCCAGCAGCCCAAGGACAGGGGGCTTTGATGGCTACACCTTC	CASSPRTGGFDGYTF
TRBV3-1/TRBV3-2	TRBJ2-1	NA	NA	TGTGCCAGCAGCCAAGGCGGGGTAGGCGATGAGCAGTTCTTC	CASSQGGVGDEQFF
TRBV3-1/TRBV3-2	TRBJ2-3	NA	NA	TGTGCCAGCAGCCCTCGGGGGGCCGGAGATACGCAGTATTTT	CASSPRGAGDTQYF
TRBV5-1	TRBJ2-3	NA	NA	TGCGCCAGCAGCTTGGGCCATGGCGATACGCAGTATTTT	CASSLGHGDTQYF
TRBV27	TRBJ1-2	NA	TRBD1	TGTGCCAGCAGTTCACAGGGGGCCCCTAACTATGGCTACACCTTC	CASSSQGAPNYGYTF
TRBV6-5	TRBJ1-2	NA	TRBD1	TGTGCCAGCACCCCGGACAGGGTGAATGGCTACACCTTC	CASTPDRVNGYTF
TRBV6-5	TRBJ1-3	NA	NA	TGTGCCAGCACCGAACCAGGTGGTTCTGGAAACACCATATATTTT	CASTEPGGSGNTIYF
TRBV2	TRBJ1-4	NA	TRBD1	TGTGCCAGCAGTGATGGACAGGGGAGCGGGGGTGAAAAACTGTTTTTT	CASSDGQGSGGEKLFF
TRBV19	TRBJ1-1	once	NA	TGTGCCAGTAGTACGACCGGGATCCAAAGGGGGGCTTTCTTT	CASSTTGIQRGAFF
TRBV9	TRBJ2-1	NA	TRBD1	TGTGCCAGCAGCGCCTGGGACAGTGGGCCCTACAATGAGCAGTTCTTC	CASSAWDSGPYNEQFF
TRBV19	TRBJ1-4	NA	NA	TGTGCCAGTACCCCCCAGGGAGGCGAAAAACTGTTTTTT	CASTPQGGEKLFF
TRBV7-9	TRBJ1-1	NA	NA	TGTGCCAGCAGCTTAGCACTGGTGAACACTGAAGCTTTCTTT	CASSLALVNTEAFF
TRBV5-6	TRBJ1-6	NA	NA	TGTGCCAGCAGCTTGGCAGGCTCCAGCTCCTATAATTCACCCCTCCACTTT	CASSLAGSSSYNSPLHF
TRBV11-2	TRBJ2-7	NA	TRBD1	TGTGCCAGCAGAAGGACAGGGTACGAGCAGTACTTC	CASRRTGYEQYF
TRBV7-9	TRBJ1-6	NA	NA	TGTGCCAGCAGCTTTAGCAGATCCTATAATTCACCCCTCCACTTT	CASSFSRSYNSPLHF
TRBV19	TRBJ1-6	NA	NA	TGTGCCAGTAGTATAGCCTATGAGTCAACCCTCCACTTT	CASSIAYESTLHF
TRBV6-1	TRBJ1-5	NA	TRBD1	TGTGCCAGCAGTGAGACAGGGAGGCAGCCCCAGCATTTT	CASSETGRQPQHF
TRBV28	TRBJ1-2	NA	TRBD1	TGTGCCAGCAGTAATATCAACAGGGGGCGAAACTATGGCTACACCTTC	CASSNINRGRNYGYTF
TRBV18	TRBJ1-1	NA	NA	TGTGCCAGCTCGGCGCGGACACAAGCGGGGTACACTGAAGCTTTCTTT	CASSARTQAGYTEAFF
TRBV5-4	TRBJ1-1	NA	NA	TGTGCCAGCAGCTCATTTACAGAAGCTTTCTTT	CASSSFTEAFF
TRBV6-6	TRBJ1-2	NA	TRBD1	TGTGCCAGCAGCCACGGACAGGGTGACTATGGCTACACCTTC	CASSHGQGDYGYTF
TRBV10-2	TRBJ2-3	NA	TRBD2	TGCGCCAGTTCACTAGCGGGGGGTACAGATACGCAGTATTTT	CASSLAGGTDTQYF
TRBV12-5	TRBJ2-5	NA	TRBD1	TGTGCTAGTGGTTTGGCCGGGACAGGGCAAGAGACCCAGTACTTC	CASGLAGTGQETQYF
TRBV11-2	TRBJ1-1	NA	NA	TGTGCCAGCAGCCACCAAGGGGGTGAAGCTTTCTTT	CASSHQGGEAFF
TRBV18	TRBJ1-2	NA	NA	TGTGCCAGCTCCCGTGTGGAGCTCTATGGCTACACCTTC	CASSRVELYGYTF
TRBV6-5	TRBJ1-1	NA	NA	TGTGCCAGCTCTCTCGAGAGGGCCGGCGCTGAAGCTTTCTTT	CASSLERAGAEAFF
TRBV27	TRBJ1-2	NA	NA	TGTGCCAGCAGTTTAGGGCAGGGGAGAAACTATGGCTACACCTTC	CASSLGQGRNYGYTF
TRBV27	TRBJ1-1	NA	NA	TGTGCCAGCATGGGAGTGAACACTGAAGCTTTCTTT	CASMGVNTEAFF
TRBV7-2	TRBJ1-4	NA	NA	TGTGCCAGCAGCCCTACAGGGACCCTTGGGGAAAAACTGTTTTTT	CASSPTGTLGEKLFF
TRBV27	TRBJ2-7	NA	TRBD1	TGTGCCAGCAGTACCTCAACAGGGGACGAGCAGTACTTC	CASSTSTGDEQYF
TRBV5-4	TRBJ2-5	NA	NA	TGTGCCAGCAGCTACGAAAAGACAGGAAGGGGGGAGACCCAGTACTTC	CASSYEKTGRGETQYF
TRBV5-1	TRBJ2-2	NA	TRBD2	TGCGCCAGCACCGTAGCGGGGGGCATGAACACCGGGGAGCTGTTTTTT	CASTVAGGMNTGELFF
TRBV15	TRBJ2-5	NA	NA	TGTGCCACCAGCAGATCCCCCGGGGTGGAAGAGACCCAGTACTTC	CATSRSPGVEETQYF
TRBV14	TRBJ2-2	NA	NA	TGTGCCAGCAGCCTCGGAGTAGGAAACACCGGGGAGCTGTTTTTT	CASSLGVGNTGELFF
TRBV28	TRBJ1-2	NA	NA	TGTGCCAGCAGTTCCCAGGGATTCTCTGGCTACACCTTC	CASSSQGFSGYTF
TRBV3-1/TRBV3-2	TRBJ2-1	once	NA	TGTGCCAGCAGCCAAGGGGACTGGGGTGAGCAGTTCTTC	CASSQGDWGEQFF
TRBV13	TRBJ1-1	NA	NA	TGTGCCAGCAGCTTAAGTTACGGGAACACTGAAGCTTTCTTT	CASSLSYGNTEAFF
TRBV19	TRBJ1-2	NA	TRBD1	TGTGCCAGTACCCGAGGACAGGGGGACTATGGCTACACCTTC	CASTRGQGDYGYTF
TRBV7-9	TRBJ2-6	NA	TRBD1	TGTGCCAGCAGCGACAGGGGGCAAAGGGCCAACGTCCTGACTTTC	CASSDRGQRANVLTF
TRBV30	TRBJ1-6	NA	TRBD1	TGTGCCTGGTCCGGGACAGCCGATTCACCCCTCCACTTT	CAWSGTADSPLHF
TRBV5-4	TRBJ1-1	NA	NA	TGTGCCAGCAGCCCGTCAGGGTGGAACACTGAAGCTTTCTTT	CASSPSGWNTEAFF
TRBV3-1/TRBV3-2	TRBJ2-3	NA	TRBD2	TGTGCCAGCAGCCATGTCGGGGGGTACACAGATACGCAGTATTTT	CASSHVGGYTDTQYF